The rows below give T cell receptor beta chains drawn from one sample of a study of molecular identifiers for immune sequencing clone quantification. MiXCR, applied by TCRdb to the PCR reads, yields one record per CDR3 protein. The profile covers over 60,000 distinct CDR3 sequences, with about 19% appearing a single time and under 1.5% taken by the ten largest. Sequences were obtained from naive CD8+ T cells from blood, with Jurkat cell RNA spiked in. The source is a human donor in good health. Some libraries in this study had Jurkat cell RNA spiked in. Both conserved end residues are part of each CDR3. D genes are given only for firm matches. A clone size is listed for some rows: how often the clone was seen (once, few, many), or a class if it is expanded.

v_call	j_call	clone_size	d_call	cdr3_aa	cdr3_nt
TRBV4-2	TRBJ1-5	many	-	CASSQGAEGGITVYQPQHF	TGTGCCAGCAGCCAAGGGGCAGAAGGGGGAATAACCGTTTATCAGCCCCAGCATTTT
TRBV12-3/TRBV12-4	TRBJ2-2	-	-	CASTSGLTGELFF	TGTGCCAGCACGAGCGGGTTGACCGGGGAGCTGTTTTTT
TRBV7-2	TRBJ2-1	few	TRBD2	CASSQTSGSSGEQFF	TGTGCCAGCAGCCAAACTAGCGGGAGCTCGGGTGAGCAGTTCTTC
TRBV28	TRBJ2-3	few	TRBD2	CASRPAGGTDTQYF	TGTGCCAGCAGGCCAGCGGGAGGAACAGATACGCAGTATTTT
TRBV6-5	TRBJ2-7	many	TRBD1	CASSYDGTGPEQYF	TGTGCCAGCAGTTACGATGGGACAGGCCCCGAGCAGTACTTC
TRBV7-9	TRBJ2-1	few	-	CASSPRDYNEQFF	TGTGCCAGCAGCCCCCGGGACTACAATGAGCAGTTCTTC
TRBV29-1	TRBJ1-3	many	-	CSVEGWTSRGNTIYF	TGCAGCGTTGAGGGATGGACATCGCGTGGAAACACCATATATTTT
TRBV27	TRBJ1-2	-	-	CASSSVASPHGYTF	TGTGCCAGCAGTTCGGTCGCCTCACCCCATGGCTACACCTTC
TRBV27	TRBJ2-3	many	-	CASSLGLGLTDTQYF	TGTGCCAGCAGTTTAGGTCTAGGTTTGACAGATACGCAGTATTTT
TRBV4-3	TRBJ2-1	once	TRBD2	CASSQGAGGDNEQSF	TGCGCCAGCAGCCAAGGGGCGGGAGGGGACAATGAGCAGTCCTTC
TRBV5-4	TRBJ2-3	many	TRBD2	CASTLAGGPPDTQYF	TGTGCCAGCACCTTAGCGGGAGGGCCCCCAGATACGCAGTATTTT
TRBV29-1	TRBJ2-1	many	-	CSASGFRSRYNEQFF	TGCAGCGCGAGCGGTTTCAGAAGCAGATACAATGAGCAGTTCTTC
TRBV7-2	TRBJ2-1	many	-	CASSSGLLYNEQFF	TGTGCCAGCAGCTCCGGACTCTTATACAATGAGCAGTTCTTC
TRBV27	TRBJ1-2	few	TRBD1	CASSLRTGVDYTF	TGTGCCAGCAGTTTAAGGACAGGGGTTGACTACACCTTC
TRBV6-6	TRBJ2-6	many	TRBD1	CASRYFTGTGVAGANVLTF	TGTGCCAGCAGGTACTTCACCGGGACAGGGGTTGCTGGGGCCAACGTCCTGACTTTC
TRBV7-9	TRBJ2-3	many	-	CASSPTLGHLGLDTQYF	TGTGCCAGCAGCCCGACCCTTGGACATCTGGGGCTAGATACGCAGTATTTT
TRBV7-8	TRBJ2-1	many	-	CASSLGMSINFYNEQFF	TGTGCCAGCAGCTTAGGGATGAGTATTAACTTCTACAATGAGCAGTTCTTC
TRBV5-1	TRBJ2-7	few	-	CASGNGQGIYEQYF	TGCGCCAGCGGCAACGGGCAGGGGATTTACGAGCAGTACTTC
TRBV6-5	TRBJ2-7	-	-	CASSYGPSYEQYF	TGTGCCAGCAGTTACGGGCCGTCCTACGAGCAGTACTTC
TRBV7-8	TRBJ2-5	many	-	CASSSLGVYQETQYF	TGTGCCAGCAGCTCCCTAGGGGTGTACCAAGAGACCCAGTACTTC
TRBV28	TRBJ1-1	-	-	CASSLGTGLNTEAFF	TGTGCCAGCAGTTTAGGGACGGGACTGAACACTGAAGCTTTCTTT
TRBV2	TRBJ2-6	few	-	CASSELSGANVLTF	TGTGCCAGCAGTGAACTCTCTGGGGCCAACGTCCTGACTTTC
TRBV20-1	TRBJ2-7	many	-	CSELTLSSYEQYF	TGCAGTGAGTTGACTCTAAGCTCCTACGAGCAGTACTTC
TRBV25-1	TRBJ2-1	many	-	CASIGGSSYNEQFF	TGTGCCAGCATAGGTGGTAGCTCCTACAATGAGCAGTTCTTC
TRBV4-3	TRBJ2-7	many	-	CASSQDRGELYEQYF	TGCGCCAGCAGCCAAGATCGCGGCGAACTCTACGAGCAGTACTTC
TRBV11-2	TRBJ1-3	few	-	CASSLDPTSGNTIYF	TGTGCCAGCAGCTTAGATCCGACTTCTGGAAACACCATATATTTT
TRBV29-1	TRBJ2-3	few	TRBD2	CSVEDLLAGETDTQYF	TGCAGCGTTGAAGATTTGTTAGCGGGAGAGACAGATACGCAGTATTTT
TRBV29-1	TRBJ2-7	many	TRBD2	CSARGSGTYEQYF	TGCAGCGCCCGGGGTAGCGGGACCTACGAGCAGTACTTC
TRBV4-1	TRBJ2-2	few	TRBD2	CASSQDPSGRTPNTGELFF	TGCGCCAGCAGCCAAGATCCTAGCGGGAGGACCCCGAACACCGGGGAGCTGTTTTTT